Included here is one T cell receptor beta chain sequence, with context. Antigen: not known. Distinct nucleotide sequences in the sample also encode this CDR3. The data originate from a study of shared clonotypes between healthy human individuals. All donors were healthy HIV-negative adults lacking recent acute infections or vaccinations. Study-wide results and caveats: Among donors, the sharing of clonotypes was expected to be influenced by sequencing depth. Generally, naive subsets (rather than memory subsets) showed larger estimated richness. Collection of samples was limited to blood; tissue repertoires likely differ.

Profiling relied on immunoSEQ multiplex PCR, and the TCRdb table lists in-frame clones only, not all of them. The table records roughly 680,000 clones, over 55% of them present only once. Trimming shortened V by 4 bases and J by 0 bases, and 2 bases separated the two germline ends. Looked up from germline, CDR1 is ENHRY and CDR2 is SYGVKD. This CDR3 contains 12 residues. The chain combines TRBV10-3 with TRBJ2-3; D call uncertain. The source of this sequence is a woman in her 30s in good health. The sequencing sample was made of memory CD4+ T cells sorted from blood. The subset here: CD45RA-negative fraction. CDR3 loop: CAISGSTDTQYF. The CDR3 nucleotides are TGTGCCATCAGTGGCAGCACAGATACGCAGTATTTT.